This T cell receptor (beta chain) came from a study of T cells in Graves' hyperthyroidism and ophthalmopathy. A Clinical Activity Score of at least 3, a NOSPECS grade of at least 4 and a duration under 3 months were recorded in the ophthalmopathy patients. Clinicians diagnosed patients from clinical symptoms, serum thyroxine and TRAb, thyroid ultrasound and orbital computed tomography. A word on this clonotype: Its specificity is not known.

Template material for amplifying TCR beta CDR3 regions consisted of RNA transcripts. HTBI primers were employed in a first-round RT-PCR of the TCR CDR3. Each CDR3 protein is one row after TCRdb ran MiXCR on the multiplex PCR reads. The table lists roughly 400,000 distinct CDR3 sequences, roughly an eighth of them singletons. CDR1 and CDR2 (germline): DFQATT, SNEGSKA (reference sequence). There are 18 residues in the CDR3. The V segment lost 0 bases and the J segment 4 bases; nucleotides outside the gene matches: 14. Study outcomes and limitations: Most thyroid-expanded clonotypes above 0.001 were also found in blood.

The origin of this receptor is a man in his forties or fifties with Graves' ophthalmopathy. The material sequenced was blood. The chain couples TRBV20-1 to TRBJ2-5; 10 bases map to TRBD2. CDR3 sequence (DNA): TGCAGTGCTAGAGATCCCGAGGCTAGCGGGAGTTTCGTAGAGACCCAGTACTTC. This gives the protein CSARDPEASGSFVETQYF.